This TCR beta chain was identified in a study of T cell repertoires in cytomegalovirus infection. TCRdb reanalysed the reads using MiXCR and keeps one entry per CDR3 protein. The repertoire has 150,000 to 200,000 distinct CDR3 sequences, 13% to 15% of them found once; the top ten carry 27%. The sample holds many counts of this clonotype. The antigen is undetermined. General study results and limits: Dominating the ex vivo response were TCR beta clonotypes that were CMV-specific and HLA-C-restricted.

Input material: PBMCs. The receptor comes from a human donor in good health (CMV status not recorded). Some clones in this sample may be carry-over from other donors' samples.

DNA of the CDR3: TGTGCCAGCAGCGGACATAGCGGGAGGTACAATGAGCAGTTCTTC. It translates to CASSGHSGRYNEQFF. The V gene is TRBV11-3, the J gene TRBJ2-1, with TRBD2 matching 10 bases. The trim removed 5 bases at V and 4 bases at J, leaving 5 bases unmatched. This CDR3 region has 15 residues. Germline V gene data show CDR1 as SGHNT and CDR2 as YENEEA.